This TCR beta chain was recovered during a study of T cell responses to AZD1222 COVID-19 vaccine. Repertoires were generated with immunoSEQ multiplex PCR, while TCRdb's copy carries only in-frame clones and drops some. Among about 25,000 clones listed, more than 85% were seen once. For this clone: Its antigen is unknown.

The study's findings and limits: The donor group comprised mostly white British people and more females; the analysis possibly underestimated clonal diversity.

The clonotype was recovered from an adult who received the AZD1222 COVID-19 vaccine. This sample comprised peripheral blood, obtained 28 days after the second AZD1222 dose.

DNA of the CDR3: TGTGCCAGCAATCTGAGAGATAGGTACAATGAGCAGTTCTTC. Translating gives CASNLRDRYNEQFF. V and J are TRBV6-5 and TRBJ2-1; D gene unclear. The CDR3 totals 14 residues. V lost 7 bases, J lost 4 bases, and 14 bases lay in between. CDR1 is MNHEY and CDR2 is SVGAGI in the germline V gene.